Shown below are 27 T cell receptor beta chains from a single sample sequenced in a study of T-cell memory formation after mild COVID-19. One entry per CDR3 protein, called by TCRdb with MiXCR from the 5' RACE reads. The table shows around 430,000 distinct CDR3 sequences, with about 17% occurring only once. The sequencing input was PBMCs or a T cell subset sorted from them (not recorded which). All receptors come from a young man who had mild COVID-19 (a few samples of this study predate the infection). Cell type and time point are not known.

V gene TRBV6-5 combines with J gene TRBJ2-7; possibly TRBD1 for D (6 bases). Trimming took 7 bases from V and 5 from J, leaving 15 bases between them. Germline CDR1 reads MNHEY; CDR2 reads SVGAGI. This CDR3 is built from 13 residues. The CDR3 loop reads CASTRDTTDEQYF. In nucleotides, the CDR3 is TGTGCCAGCACTCGGGACACCACGGACGAGCAGTACTTC.

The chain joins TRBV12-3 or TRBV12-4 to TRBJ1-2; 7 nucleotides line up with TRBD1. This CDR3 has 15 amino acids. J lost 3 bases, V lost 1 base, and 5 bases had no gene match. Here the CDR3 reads CASSLVGGAYYGYTF. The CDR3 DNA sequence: TGTGCCAGCAGTTTAGTAGGGGGCGCATACTATGGCTACACCTTC.

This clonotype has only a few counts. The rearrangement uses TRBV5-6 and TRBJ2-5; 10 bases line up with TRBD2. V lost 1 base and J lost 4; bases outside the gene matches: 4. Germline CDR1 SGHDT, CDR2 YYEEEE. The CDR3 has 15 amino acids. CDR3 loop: CASSLQTSGVETQYF. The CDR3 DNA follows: TGTGCCAGCAGCTTGCAAACTAGCGGGGTAGAGACCCAGTACTTC.

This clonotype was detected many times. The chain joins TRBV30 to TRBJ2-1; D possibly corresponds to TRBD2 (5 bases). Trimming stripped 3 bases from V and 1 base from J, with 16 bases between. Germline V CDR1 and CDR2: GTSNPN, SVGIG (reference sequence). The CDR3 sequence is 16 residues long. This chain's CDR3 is CAWSGLFRRSYNEQFF. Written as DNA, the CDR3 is TGTGCCTGGAGCGGACTTTTCAGAAGGTCCTACAATGAGCAGTTCTTC.

The CDR3 loop is CASSLASRNTEAFF. CDR3 nucleotides: TGCGCCAGCAGCTTGGCCTCAAGGAACACTGAAGCTTTCTTT. V gene TRBV5-1 combines with J gene TRBJ1-1, with D hard to call. Germline V lookup: CDR1 SGHRS, CDR2 YFSETQ. The length of the CDR3 is 14 residues. Trimming removed 0 bases at V and 1 base at J, with 7 bases between. Full variable domain (missing parts from reference TRBV5-1 and TRBJ1-1): KAGVTQTPRYLIKTRGQQVTLSCSPISGHRSVSWYQQTPGQGLQFLFEYFSETQRNKGNFPGRFSGRQFSNSRSEMNVSTLELGDSALYLCASSLASRNTEAFFGQGTRLTVV.

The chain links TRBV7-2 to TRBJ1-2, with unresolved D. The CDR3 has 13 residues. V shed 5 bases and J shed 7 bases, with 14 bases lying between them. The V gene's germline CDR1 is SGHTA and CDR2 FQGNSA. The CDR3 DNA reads TGTGCCAGCAGCCCCGGGGAGGCCCGTGGCTACACCTTC. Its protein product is CASSPGEARGYTF.

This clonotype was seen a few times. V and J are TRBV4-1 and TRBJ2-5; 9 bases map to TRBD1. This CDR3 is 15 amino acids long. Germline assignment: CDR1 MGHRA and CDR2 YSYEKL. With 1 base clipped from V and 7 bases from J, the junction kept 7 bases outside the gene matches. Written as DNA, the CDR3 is TGCGCCAGCAGCCAAGGGGACAGGGACCATGGGACCCAGTACTTC. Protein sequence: CASSQGDRDHGTQYF.

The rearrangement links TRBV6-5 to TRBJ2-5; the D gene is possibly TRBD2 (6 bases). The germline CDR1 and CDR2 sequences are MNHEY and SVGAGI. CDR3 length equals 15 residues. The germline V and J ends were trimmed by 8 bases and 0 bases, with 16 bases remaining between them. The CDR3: CASGHGRRYQETQYF. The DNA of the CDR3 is TGTGCCAGCGGACACGGGAGAAGGTACCAAGAGACCCAGTACTTC.

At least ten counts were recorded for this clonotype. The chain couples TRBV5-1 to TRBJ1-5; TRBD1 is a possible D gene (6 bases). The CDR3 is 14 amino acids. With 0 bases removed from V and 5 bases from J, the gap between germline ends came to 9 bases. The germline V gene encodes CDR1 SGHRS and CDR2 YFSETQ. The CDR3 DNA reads TGCGCCAGCAGCTTGGCGTCAGGGGATCAGCCCCAGCATTTT. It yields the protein CASSLASGDQPQHF.

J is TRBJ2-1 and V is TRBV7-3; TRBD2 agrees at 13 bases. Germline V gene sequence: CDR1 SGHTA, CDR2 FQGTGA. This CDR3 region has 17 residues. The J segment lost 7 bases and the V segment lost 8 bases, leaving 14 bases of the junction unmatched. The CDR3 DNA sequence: TGTGCCAGCCAACTAGCGGGGGGGCCTTTAAGTGGGAATGAGCAGTTCTTC. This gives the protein CASQLAGGPLSGNEQFF.

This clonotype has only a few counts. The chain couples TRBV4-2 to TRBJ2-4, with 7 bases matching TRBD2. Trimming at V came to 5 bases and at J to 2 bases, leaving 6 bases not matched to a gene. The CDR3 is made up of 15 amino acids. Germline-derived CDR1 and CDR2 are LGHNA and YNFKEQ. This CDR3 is CASSTGGGSKNIQYF. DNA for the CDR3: TGTGCCAGCAGCACGGGGGGAGGATCCAAAAACATTCAGTACTTC.

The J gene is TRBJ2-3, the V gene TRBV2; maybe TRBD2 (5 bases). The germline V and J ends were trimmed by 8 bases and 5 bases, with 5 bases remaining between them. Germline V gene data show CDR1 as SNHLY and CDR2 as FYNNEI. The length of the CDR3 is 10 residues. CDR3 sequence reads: CASGLDTQYF. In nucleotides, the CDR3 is TGTGCCAGCGGACTAGATACGCAGTATTTT.

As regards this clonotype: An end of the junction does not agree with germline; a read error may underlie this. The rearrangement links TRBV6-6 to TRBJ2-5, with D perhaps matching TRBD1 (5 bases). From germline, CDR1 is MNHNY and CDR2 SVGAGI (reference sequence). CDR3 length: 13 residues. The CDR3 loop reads CASSYKTVPTRYF. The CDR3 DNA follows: TGTGCCAGCAGTTACAAGACAGTCCCGACCCGGTACTTC.

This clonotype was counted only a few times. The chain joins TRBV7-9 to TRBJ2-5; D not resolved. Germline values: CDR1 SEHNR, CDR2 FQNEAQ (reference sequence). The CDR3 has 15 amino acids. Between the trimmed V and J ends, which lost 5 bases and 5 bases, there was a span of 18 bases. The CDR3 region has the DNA TGTGCCAGCAGCGGCGACGGGTCCCGTCAGGAGACCCAGTACTTC. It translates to CASSGDGSRQETQYF.

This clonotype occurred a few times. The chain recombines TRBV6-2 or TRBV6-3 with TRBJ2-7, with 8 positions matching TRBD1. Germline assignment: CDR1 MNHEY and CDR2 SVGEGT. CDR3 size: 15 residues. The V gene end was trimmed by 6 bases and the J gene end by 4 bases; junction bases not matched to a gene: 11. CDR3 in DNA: TGTGCCAGCAGACGCCAGGGGGCCGTCGGGTACGAGCAGTACTTC. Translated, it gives CASRRQGAVGYEQYF.

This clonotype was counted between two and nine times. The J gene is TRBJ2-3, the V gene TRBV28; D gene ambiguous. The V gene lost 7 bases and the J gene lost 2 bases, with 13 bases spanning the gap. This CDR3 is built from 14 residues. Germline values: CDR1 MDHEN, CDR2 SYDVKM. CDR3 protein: CASTRGPYTDTQYF. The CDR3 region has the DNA TGTGCCAGCACCCGAGGTCCTTACACAGATACGCAGTATTTT.

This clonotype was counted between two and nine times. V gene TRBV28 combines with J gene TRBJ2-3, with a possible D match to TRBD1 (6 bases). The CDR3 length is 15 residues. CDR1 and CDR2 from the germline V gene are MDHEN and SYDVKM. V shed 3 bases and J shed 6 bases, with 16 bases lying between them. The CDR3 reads CASSFPDSGRDTQYF. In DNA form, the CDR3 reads TGTGCCAGCAGTTTTCCGGACAGCGGAAGGGATACGCAGTATTTT.

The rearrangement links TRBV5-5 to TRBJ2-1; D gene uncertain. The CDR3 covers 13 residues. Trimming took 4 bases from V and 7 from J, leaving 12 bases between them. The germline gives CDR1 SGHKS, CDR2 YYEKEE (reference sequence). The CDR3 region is CASSTGPNNEQFF. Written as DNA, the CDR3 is TGTGCCAGCAGCACGGGCCCTAATAATGAGCAGTTCTTC.

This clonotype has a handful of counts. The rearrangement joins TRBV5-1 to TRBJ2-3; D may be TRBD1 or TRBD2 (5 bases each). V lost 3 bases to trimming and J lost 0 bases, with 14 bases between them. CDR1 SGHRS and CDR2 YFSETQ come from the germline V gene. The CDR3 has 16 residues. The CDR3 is CASSYTGTGSTDTQYF. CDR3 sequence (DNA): TGCGCCAGCAGCTACACCGGGACGGGGAGCACAGATACGCAGTATTTT. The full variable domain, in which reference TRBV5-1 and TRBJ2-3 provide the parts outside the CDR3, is KAGVTQTPRYLIKTRGQQVTLSCSPISGHRSVSWYQQTPGQGLQFLFEYFSETQRNKGNFPGRFSGRQFSNSRSEMNVSTLELGDSALYLCASSYTGTGSTDTQYFGPGTRLTVL.

CDR3 in DNA: TGCGCCAGCAGCGGGGTAGGCACAGCTAACTATGGCTACACCTTC. Amino acid sequence: CASSGVGTANYGYTF. The chain couples TRBV5-1 to TRBJ1-2, with D unclear. V lost 4 bases, J lost 0 bases, and 13 bases lay in between. Germline CDR1 is SGHRS and CDR2 is YFSETQ. The CDR3 has 15 amino acids.

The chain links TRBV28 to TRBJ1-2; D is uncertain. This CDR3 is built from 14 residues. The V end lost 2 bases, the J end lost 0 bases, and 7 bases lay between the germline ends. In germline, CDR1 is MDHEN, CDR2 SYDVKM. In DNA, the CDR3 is TGTGCCAGCAGTTTAAACTCAGCTAACTATGGCTACACCTTC. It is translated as CASSLNSANYGYTF.

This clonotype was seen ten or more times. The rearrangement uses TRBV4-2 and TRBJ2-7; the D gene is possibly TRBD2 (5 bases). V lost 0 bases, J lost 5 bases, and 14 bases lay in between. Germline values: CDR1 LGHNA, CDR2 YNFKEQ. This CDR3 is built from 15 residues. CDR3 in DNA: TGTGCCAGCAGCCAAGATCCGGGGTTTGGCGACGAGCAGTACTTC. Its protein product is CASSQDPGFGDEQYF.

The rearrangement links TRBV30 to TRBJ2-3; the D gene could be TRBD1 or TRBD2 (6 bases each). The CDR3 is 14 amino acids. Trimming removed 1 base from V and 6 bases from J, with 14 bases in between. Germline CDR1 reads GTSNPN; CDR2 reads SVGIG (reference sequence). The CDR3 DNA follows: TGTGCCTGGAGTGCGGGGGCAGTCCCCGATACGCAGTATTTT. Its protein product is CAWSAGAVPDTQYF.

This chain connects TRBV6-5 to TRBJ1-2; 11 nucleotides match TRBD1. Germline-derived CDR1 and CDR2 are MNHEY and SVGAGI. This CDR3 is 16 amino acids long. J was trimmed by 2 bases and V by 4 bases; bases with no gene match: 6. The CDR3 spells CASSSTGTGGNYGYTF. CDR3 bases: TGTGCCAGCAGTTCCACCGGGACAGGGGGGAACTATGGCTACACCTTC.

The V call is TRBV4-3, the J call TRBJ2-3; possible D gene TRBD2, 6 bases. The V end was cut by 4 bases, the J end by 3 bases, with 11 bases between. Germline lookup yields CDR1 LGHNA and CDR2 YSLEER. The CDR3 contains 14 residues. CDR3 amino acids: CASSRRAGTDTQYF. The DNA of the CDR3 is TGCGCCAGCAGCCGGAGGGCAGGTACAGATACGCAGTATTTT.

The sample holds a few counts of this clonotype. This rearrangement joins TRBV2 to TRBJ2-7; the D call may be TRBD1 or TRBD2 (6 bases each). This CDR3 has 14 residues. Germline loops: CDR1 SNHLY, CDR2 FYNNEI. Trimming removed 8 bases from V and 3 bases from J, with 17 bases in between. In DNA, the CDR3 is TGTGCCAGCCGGGGGCTCGCGGAGAACTACGAGCAGTACGTC. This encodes CASRGLAENYEQYV.

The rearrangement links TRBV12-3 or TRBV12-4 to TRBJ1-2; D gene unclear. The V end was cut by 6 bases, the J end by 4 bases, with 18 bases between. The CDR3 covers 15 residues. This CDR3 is CASSRIGEIGYGYTF. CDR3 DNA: TGTGCCAGCAGCCGGATTGGGGAGATCGGCTATGGCTACACCTTC.